The table lists the clone carrying this T cell receptor beta chain with a count of one. Per the study methods: Estimates of nucleated cell counts were drawn from the amplification of reference gene primers. Method: immunoSEQ multiplex PCR; TCRdb's copy keeps in-frame clones and lacks some. V, J and clone size derive from that table, while D and trimming were established from the DNA sequence. The sample has approximately 170,000 clones, 84% seen once. These data come from a study of blood T cell repertoires in COVID-19. In the study overall: The United States, Italy and Spain supplied acute and convalescent COVID-19 samples. Sources were T cells, B-cell-depleted T cells, or PBMCs; the material itself was cDNA or gDNA.

Germline loops: CDR1 ENHRY, CDR2 SYGVKD. The CDR3 sequence is 13 residues long. Trimming took off 10 bases at V and 2 bases at J, with 15 bases between the two ends. Specimen: peripheral blood. The source of this sequence is a man aged 40-49 years who had recovered from COVID-19. This sequence joins TRBV10-3 and TRBJ2-7, with a possible D match to TRBD1 (6 bases). CDR3 loop: CATRPRGTYEQYF. The DNA of the CDR3 is TGTGCCACCAGGCCGAGGGGGACCTACGAGCAGTACTTC.